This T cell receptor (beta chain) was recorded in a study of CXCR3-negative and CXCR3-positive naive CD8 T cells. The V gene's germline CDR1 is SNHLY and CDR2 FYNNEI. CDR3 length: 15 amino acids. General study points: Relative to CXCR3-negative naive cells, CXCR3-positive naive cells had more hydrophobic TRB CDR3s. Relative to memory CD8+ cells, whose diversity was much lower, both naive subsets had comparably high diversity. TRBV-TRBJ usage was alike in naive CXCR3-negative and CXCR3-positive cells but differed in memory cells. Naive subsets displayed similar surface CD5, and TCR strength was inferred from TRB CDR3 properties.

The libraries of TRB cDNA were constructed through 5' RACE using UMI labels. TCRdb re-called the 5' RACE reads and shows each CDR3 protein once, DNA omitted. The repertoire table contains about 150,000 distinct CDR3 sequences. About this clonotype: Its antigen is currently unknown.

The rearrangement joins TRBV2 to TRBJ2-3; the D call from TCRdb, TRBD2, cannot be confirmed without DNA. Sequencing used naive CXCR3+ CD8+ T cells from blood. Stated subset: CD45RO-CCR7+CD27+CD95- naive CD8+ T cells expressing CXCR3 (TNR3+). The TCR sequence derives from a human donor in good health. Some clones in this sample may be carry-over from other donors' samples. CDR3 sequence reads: CASSRLAGAGDTQYF.